Listed below are T cell receptor beta chains from one sample, sequenced in a study of CD8+CD57+ T cells in acquired aplastic anemia. Using its own MiXCR run on the reads, TCRdb lists one record per CDR3 protein. The sample has over 150,000 distinct CDR3 sequences, roughly 54% seen once. The source material was sorted CD4+, CD8+, or CD8+CD57+ T cells (not recorded which) from PBMCs. Source of these receptors: a human donor with aplastic anemia. Each CDR3 is given with its conserved first and last residue. D genes are given only for firm matches. Clone size, where shown, is once, few, many, or a class for clones that have expanded.

D | J | V | size | CDR3 | DNA
TRBD2 | TRBJ2-1 | TRBV9 | NA | CASSTGTSGGSIHEQFF | TGTGCCAGCAGCACAGGGACTAGCGGGGGGTCTATCCATGAGCAGTTCTTC
NA | TRBJ2-7 | TRBV10-3 | NA | CAIASDSSYKQYF | TGTGCCATCGCCAGCGATAGCTCCTACAAGCAGTACTTC
TRBD2 | TRBJ2-3 | TRBV3-1 | NA | CASSHLGLAGGPDTQYF | TGTGCCAGCAGCCACCTAGGACTAGCGGGGGGTCCGGATACGCAGTATTTT
TRBD2 | TRBJ2-7 | TRBV20-1 | once | CSTSRAGGPDEQYF | TGCAGTACTTCCCGCGCGGGAGGGCCCGACGAGCAGTACTTC
TRBD1 | TRBJ1-2 | TRBV5-1 | NA | CASSSDRGDYGYTF | TGCGCCAGCAGCTCGGACAGGGGTGACTATGGCTACACCTTC
TRBD2 | TRBJ2-1 | TRBV10-3 | NA | CAISSGLGNEQFF | TGTGCCATCAGTTCGGGACTAGGCAATGAGCAGTTCTTC
NA | TRBJ2-3 | TRBV9 | NA | CASSGGLDTQYF | TGTGCCAGCAGCGGGGGGTTGGATACGCAGTATTTT
NA | TRBJ2-1 | TRBV2 | NA | CASSAGRYNQQFF | TGTGCCAGCAGTGCGGGGAGATACAATCAGCAGTTCTTC
NA | TRBJ1-2 | TRBV29-1 | medium-sized | CSVDLQDGIGGYTF | TGCAGCGTTGATCTGCAGGATGGTATCGGTGGCTACACCTTC
NA | TRBJ1-1 | TRBV19 | few | CASSLRHGANTEAFF | TGTGCCAGTAGTCTCAGACATGGGGCCAACACTGAAGCTTTCTTT
NA | TRBJ2-7 | TRBV10-3 | NA | CAISESSGVDGAGEQYF | TGTGCCATCAGTGAGTCATCGGGTGTGGATGGGGCGGGGGAGCAGTACTTC
TRBD2 | TRBJ2-5 | TRBV5-4 | NA | CASTIGLAGGETQYF | TGTGCCAGCACCATTGGATTAGCGGGAGGAGAGACCCAGTACTTC
NA | TRBJ2-1 | TRBV3-1 | NA | CASSQEGGAHNEQFF | TGTGCCAGCAGCCAAGAGGGGGGTGCACACAATGAGCAGTTCTTC
NA | TRBJ2-7 | TRBV6-4 | many | CASLGYEQYF | TGTGCCAGCTTGGGCTACGAGCAGTACTTC
NA | TRBJ1-1 | TRBV25-1 | NA | CASSEPGLPQTEAFF | TGTGCCAGCAGTGAGCCGGGACTCCCTCAAACTGAAGCTTTCTTT
NA | TRBJ1-1 | TRBV7-2 | NA | CASSLAGQRTEVFF | TGTGCCAGCAGCTTAGCTGGCCAACGGACTGAAGTTTTCTTT
NA | TRBJ1-6 | TRBV7-2 | few | CASSSLDLSPLHF | TGTGCCAGCAGCTCTCTAGATCTGTCACCCCTCCACTTT
TRBD2 | TRBJ2-3 | TRBV6-2/TRBV6-3 | few | CASSYTTGGPGTDTQYF | TGTGCCAGCAGTTACACGACGGGGGGGCCCGGGACAGATACGCAGTATTTT
NA | TRBJ1-2 | TRBV10-3 | NA | CAISTGTGYGYTF | TGTGCCATCAGCACCGGGACGGGCTATGGCTACACCTTC
NA | TRBJ2-7 | TRBV7-9 | NA | CVSSSSRGNYEQYF | TGTGTCAGCAGCTCCTCAAGAGGGAACTACGAGCAGTACTTC
NA | TRBJ1-3 | TRBV5-1 | many | CASSLAYGDTIYF | TGCGCCAGCAGCTTGGCCTATGGGGACACCATATATTTT
NA | TRBJ2-7 | TRBV15 | NA | CATGSTGDEQYF | TGTGCCACCGGTAGTACGGGCGACGAGCAGTACTTC
TRBD1 | TRBJ2-7 | TRBV6-4 | NA | CASSDSTGGNYEQYF | TGTGCCAGCAGTGACTCGACAGGGGGGAACTACGAGCAGTACTTC
TRBD2 | TRBJ2-1 | TRBV7-9 | many | CASRRTSGNNEQFF | TGTGCCAGCAGGAGGACTAGCGGAAACAATGAGCAGTTCTTC
TRBD1 | TRBJ1-6 | TRBV2 | few | CASSRDSYNSPLHF | TGTGCCAGCAGTAGGGACAGTTATAATTCACCCCTCCACTTT